The rows below give T cell receptor beta chains drawn from one sample of a study of T cell repertoires in aging, cancer and after chemotherapy. TCRdb analysed the multiplex PCR reads with MiXCR anew, one entry per CDR3 protein. The sample contains about 7,400 distinct CDR3 sequences, over 35% of which appear only once. Source material: blood. The receptors here all came from a human donor in good health. The CDR3 runs from the conserved cysteine through the conserved F or W. A D gene is named only where the DNA matches it firmly. Expanded clones get a size class; other rows say once, few or many, or leave the size out.

size: NA; D: TRBD1; V: TRBV19; J: TRBJ2-7; DNA: TGTGCCAGTAGTCCGGGACAGTGGTACTTGTGGCCTAGATACGAGCAGTACTTC; CDR3: CASSPGQWYLWPRYEQYF
size: medium-sized; D: NA; V: TRBV29-1; J: TRBJ1-2; DNA: TGCAGCGTTGGATCCAGGGGAAACTATGGCTACACCTTC; CDR3: CSVGSRGNYGYTF
size: NA; D: NA; V: TRBV6-9; J: TRBJ2-7; DNA: TGTGCCAGCAGTTACTCGCGGCCCAGAGACTACGAGCAGTACTTC; CDR3: CASSYSRPRDYEQYF
size: NA; D: NA; V: TRBV7-2; J: TRBJ1-4; DNA: TGTGCCAGCAGCTTTCAGGGATCTAATAAAAAACTGTTTTTT; CDR3: CASSFQGSNKKLFF
size: NA; D: NA; V: TRBV20-1; J: TRBJ2-3; DNA: TGCAGTGCTAGAGATTTTCGGGGCCACACAGATACGCAGTATTTT; CDR3: CSARDFRGHTDTQYF
size: few; D: TRBD1; V: TRBV27; J: TRBJ1-2; DNA: TGTGCCAGCAGTGAACAGGGGCTGACGAACTATGGCTACACCTTC; CDR3: CASSEQGLTNYGYTF
size: NA; D: NA; V: TRBV4-3; J: TRBJ1-3; DNA: TGCGCCAGCAGCCAAGATTGGGGCGGTGCCTCTGGAAACACCATATATTTT; CDR3: CASSQDWGGASGNTIYF
size: NA; D: NA; V: TRBV4-2; J: TRBJ1-2; DNA: TGTGCCAGCAGCCGCCCCGGGCCTGGCTACACCTTC; CDR3: CASSRPGPGYTF
size: NA; D: NA; V: TRBV12-3/TRBV12-4; J: TRBJ2-1; DNA: TGTGCCAGCAGCTTAGGACGTGAAGGCTACAATGAGCAGTTCTTC; CDR3: CASSLGREGYNEQFF
size: NA; D: TRBD1; V: TRBV6-5; J: TRBJ1-2; DNA: TGTGCCAGCAGTTACGGTTGCAGGGGGTGTTACTATGGCTACACCTTC; CDR3: CASSYGCRGCYYGYTF
size: few; D: TRBD1; V: TRBV10-1; J: TRBJ1-5; DNA: TGCGCCAGGACAGGGAATCAGCCCCAGCATTTT; CDR3: CARTGNQPQHF
size: few; D: NA; V: TRBV7-2; J: TRBJ2-1; DNA: TGTGCCAGCAGCGCGGCAGCCTACAATGAGCAGTTCTTC; CDR3: CASSAAAYNEQFF
size: NA; D: NA; V: TRBV18; J: TRBJ2-4; DNA: TGTGCCAGCTCACCGGTGACCGGGACACCTATAGCCAAAAACATTCAGTACTTC; CDR3: CASSPVTGTPIAKNIQYF
size: few; D: TRBD1; V: TRBV20-1; J: TRBJ2-1; DNA: TGCAGTGCTGTCGGACAGGGAGAGGGTGAGCAGTTCTTC; CDR3: CSAVGQGEGEQFF
size: NA; D: TRBD2; V: TRBV29-1; J: TRBJ2-5; DNA: TGCAGCGTTGAAGATGGGGGGGGTCTTAGGCCTTCTTCCCAAGAGACCCAGTACTTC; CDR3: CSVEDGGGLRPSSQETQYF
size: few; D: NA; V: TRBV29-1; J: TRBJ2-4; DNA: TGCAGCGCAACACAGGGACTAGCCAAAAACATTCAGTACTTC; CDR3: CSATQGLAKNIQYF
size: NA; D: NA; V: TRBV6-4; J: TRBJ2-3; DNA: TGTGCCAGCAGTGAGATAGCGGAGAGCACAGATACGCAGTATTTT; CDR3: CASSEIAESTDTQYF
size: NA; D: TRBD1; V: TRBV29-1; J: TRBJ2-7; DNA: TGCAGCGTGACCTTATTGACAGGGTTAAACGAGCAGTACTTC; CDR3: CSVTLLTGLNEQYF
size: NA; D: TRBD2; V: TRBV6-1; J: TRBJ2-1; DNA: TGTGCCAGCAGCCAGCCTAGCGGGGGGGCCGATGAGCAGTTCTTC; CDR3: CASSQPSGGADEQFF
size: NA; D: NA; V: TRBV20-1; J: TRBJ1-2; DNA: TGCAGTGCTCAGAGGACTGATTACTATGGCTACACCTTC; CDR3: CSAQRTDYYGYTF
size: NA; D: NA; V: TRBV5-1; J: TRBJ1-2; DNA: TGCGCCAGCAGCACCGACAGGAACTATGGCTACACCTTC; CDR3: CASSTDRNYGYTF
size: medium-sized; D: NA; V: TRBV29-1; J: TRBJ1-5; DNA: TGCAGCGTTGGCTGGGGGGATCAGCCCCAGCATTTT; CDR3: CSVGWGDQPQHF
size: NA; D: NA; V: TRBV5-6; J: TRBJ1-2; DNA: TGTGCCAGCAGCAGGCACTATGGCTACACCTTC; CDR3: CASSRHYGYTF
size: NA; D: NA; V: TRBV12-3/TRBV12-4; J: TRBJ1-2; DNA: TGTGCCAGCAGTTATACGAGCCTCCAGAGGTACACCTTC; CDR3: CASSYTSLQRYTF
size: few; D: NA; V: TRBV6-5; J: TRBJ2-1; DNA: TGTGCCAGCAGACGTGGACAGAGATACTACAATGAGCAGTTCTTC; CDR3: CASRRGQRYYNEQFF
size: few; D: NA; V: TRBV6-1; J: TRBJ2-5; DNA: TGTGCCAGCAGTGGAAGGGAGGTGGAGACCCAGTACTTC; CDR3: CASSGREVETQYF
size: NA; D: NA; V: TRBV5-1; J: TRBJ2-3; DNA: TGCGCCAGCAGCTTGGCGGGGCTGAGCACAGATACGCAGTATTTT; CDR3: CASSLAGLSTDTQYF
size: NA; D: NA; V: TRBV10-2; J: TRBJ2-4; DNA: TGCGCCAGCAGTGAGTCCCCCGGGTTGGACATTCAGTACTTC; CDR3: CASSESPGLDIQYF
size: few; D: NA; V: TRBV19; J: TRBJ1-3; DNA: TGTGCCAGTAGTACTTTGACAGGATTACATGGAAACACCATATATTTT; CDR3: CASSTLTGLHGNTIYF
size: NA; D: NA; V: TRBV12-3/TRBV12-4; J: TRBJ2-1; DNA: TGTGCCAGCAGTTTGTATTCTGGGCCAAGCTCCTACAATGAGCAGTTCTTC; CDR3: CASSLYSGPSSYNEQFF
size: few; D: NA; V: TRBV12-3/TRBV12-4; J: TRBJ1-6; DNA: TGTGCCAGCAGCCCGGGCAATTCACCCCTCCACTTT; CDR3: CASSPGNSPLHF
size: NA; D: NA; V: TRBV20-1; J: TRBJ1-1; DNA: TGCAGTGCTAGAAAGGGAATCACTGAAGCTTTCTTT; CDR3: CSARKGITEAFF
size: NA; D: NA; V: TRBV20-1; J: TRBJ2-2; DNA: TGCGGCTTTGTGGGGGCTAGCACGCAGAACACCGGGGAGCTGTTTTTT; CDR3: CGFVGASTQNTGELFF
size: NA; D: NA; V: TRBV6-4; J: TRBJ2-3; DNA: TGTGCCAGCAGTGTTACTAGCTCCACAGATACGCAGTATTTT; CDR3: CASSVTSSTDTQYF
size: NA; D: TRBD1; V: TRBV4-3; J: TRBJ2-5; DNA: TGCGCCAGCAGCCAAGATAGGGGGACAGGCCAAGAGACCCAGTACTTC; CDR3: CASSQDRGTGQETQYF
size: few; D: NA; V: TRBV7-3; J: TRBJ2-3; DNA: TGTGCCAGCAGCGTCGGACACTCAAGTCGCGATACGCAGTATTTT; CDR3: CASSVGHSSRDTQYF
size: NA; D: TRBD2; V: TRBV6-2/TRBV6-3; J: TRBJ2-7; DNA: TGTACCAGCAGTTCTCGACTAGCGGGTGACGCCTACGAGCAGTACTTC; CDR3: CTSSSRLAGDAYEQYF
size: NA; D: NA; V: TRBV19; J: TRBJ1-5; DNA: TGTGCCAGTAGTATCAGGGATAGCAATCAGCCCCAGCATTTT; CDR3: CASSIRDSNQPQHF